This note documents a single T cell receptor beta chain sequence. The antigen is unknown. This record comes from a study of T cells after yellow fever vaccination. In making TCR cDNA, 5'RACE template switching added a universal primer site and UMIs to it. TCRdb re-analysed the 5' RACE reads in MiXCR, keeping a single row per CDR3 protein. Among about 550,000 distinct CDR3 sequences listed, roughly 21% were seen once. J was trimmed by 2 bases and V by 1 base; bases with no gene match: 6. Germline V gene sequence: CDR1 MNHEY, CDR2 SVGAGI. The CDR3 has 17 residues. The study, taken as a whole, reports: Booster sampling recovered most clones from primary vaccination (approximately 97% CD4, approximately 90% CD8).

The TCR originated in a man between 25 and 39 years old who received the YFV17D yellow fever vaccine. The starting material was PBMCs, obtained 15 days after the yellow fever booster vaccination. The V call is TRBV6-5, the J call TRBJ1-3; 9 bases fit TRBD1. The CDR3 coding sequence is TGTGCCAGCAGTTACTGGGGACAGGGACCCGCTGGAAACACCATATATTTT. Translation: CASSYWGQGPAGNTIYF.